Each of the 18 T cell receptor beta chains below was sequenced from the same sample in a study of T cell changes during pregnancy in multiple sclerosis. Data came from immunoSEQ multiplex PCR; TCRdb stores just in-frame clones and leaves some out. Of about 62,000 clones detected, about 90% appear once; the ten largest clones hold roughly 2.6%. The source was peripheral blood, collected in the second trimester of pregnancy. These receptors were collected from a female donor in good health, enrolled as a control in a pregnancy study.

The rearrangement uses TRBV6-5 and TRBJ1-2, with no clear D. The germline V and J ends were trimmed by 4 bases and 6 bases, with 18 bases remaining between them. The CDR3 length is 15 residues. Germline CDR1 reads MNHEY; CDR2 reads SVGAGI. This chain's CDR3 is CASSLSGGRKDGYTF. CDR3 bases: TGTGCCAGCAGTTTAAGCGGAGGGAGGAAAGATGGCTACACCTTC.

The chain carries TRBV7-9 and TRBJ2-3, with 9 bases aligning to TRBD1. CDR1 is SEHNR, CDR2 FQNEAQ, per germline (reference sequence). V trimming: 1 base; J trimming: 8 bases; junction bases outside the gene matches: 4. The CDR3 is 14 amino acids. CDR3 sequence reads: CASSLEQGAGTQYF. The CDR3 bases are TGTGCCAGCAGCTTAGAACAGGGGGCTGGTACGCAGTATTTT.

V gene TRBV5-5 combines with J gene TRBJ1-1; maybe TRBD1 (5 bases). From germline, CDR1 is SGHKS and CDR2 YYEKEE (reference sequence). The CDR3 covers 17 residues. V was pared by 0 bases and J by 4 bases, with 19 bases between. CDR3 DNA: TGTGCCAGCAGCTTGGCCCCTTCCATGCAGGGTGTCACTGAAGCTTTCTTT. It translates to CASSLAPSMQGVTEAFF.

The CDR3 protein is CASSLAGTGYEQYF. The CDR3, as DNA: TGCGCCAGCAGCTTGGCCGGGACAGGGTACGAGCAGTACTTC. The chain joins TRBV5-1 to TRBJ2-7, with 9 bases aligning to TRBD1. The CDR3 totals 14 residues. Germline assignment: CDR1 SGHRS and CDR2 YFSETQ. V gave up 0 bases and J gave up 4 bases; unmatched junction bases: 2. Full variable domain (outside the CDR3, taken from reference TRBV5-1 and TRBJ2-7): KAGVTQTPRYLIKTRGQQVTLSCSPISGHRSVSWYQQTPGQGLQFLFEYFSETQRNKGNFPGRFSGRQFSNSRSEMNVSTLELGDSALYLCASSLAGTGYEQYFGPGTRLTVT.

The chain has TRBV4-3 and TRBJ2-6; D perhaps matches TRBD1 (5 bases). The CDR3 is 16 residues long. Germline assignment: CDR1 LGHNA and CDR2 YSLEER. V was clipped by 1 base and J by 4 bases, with 11 bases between them. CDR3 in DNA: TGCGCCAGCAGCCAAGGGGAAGGGGCCGGGGCCAACGTCCTGACTTTC. Translated: CASSQGEGAGANVLTF.

This chain uses TRBV7-9 with TRBJ1-2; a weak D match, TRBD1 (5 bases). CDR1 is SEHNR, CDR2 FQNEAQ, per germline (reference sequence). Trimming cost V 5 bases and J 3 bases, with 16 bases left between them. The CDR3 loop spans 15 amino acids. The CDR3 region is CASSLTASTHYGYTF. In DNA form, the CDR3 reads TGTGCCAGCAGCCTGACAGCATCAACACACTATGGCTACACCTTC.

V gene TRBV6-5 combines with J gene TRBJ2-2; TRBD2 might be the D (6 bases). Germline assignment: CDR1 MNHEY and CDR2 SVGAGI. The CDR3 totals 13 residues. V was cut by 5 bases and J by 6 bases, with 10 bases left in between. DNA of the CDR3: TGTGCCAGCAGTGTACTAGCCTCCGGGGAGCTGTTTTTT. This codes for CASSVLASGELFF.

The J gene is TRBJ2-7, the V gene TRBV6-5; D is perhaps TRBD2 (6 bases). The CDR3 runs 15 residues. Deletions cut 6 bases from V and 1 base from J, with 16 bases between. Germline assignment: CDR1 MNHEY and CDR2 SVGAGI. The CDR3 DNA reads as TGTGCCAGCAGACCCGCTAGCGATCGATCCTACGAGCAGTACTTC. As protein: CASRPASDRSYEQYF.

The chain couples TRBV7-2 to TRBJ2-2, with D possibly matching TRBD2 (6 bases). This CDR3 has 14 residues. Trimming pared 3 bases from V and 2 bases from J, leaving 7 bases between. Germline V CDR1 and CDR2: SGHTA, FQGNSA. The CDR3 DNA is TGTGCCAGCAGCTTTAGCGGTAACACCGGGGAGCTGTTTTTT. Translated: CASSFSGNTGELFF.

The chain is built from TRBV7-9 and TRBJ1-3; D not resolved. This CDR3 is built from 15 residues. The germline V and J ends were trimmed by 8 bases and 3 bases, with 17 bases remaining between them. Per the germline V gene, CDR1 is SEHNR and CDR2 is FQNEAQ (reference sequence). This chain's CDR3 is CASGWPLFFGNTIYF. The CDR3, as DNA: TGTGCCAGCGGCTGGCCTTTGTTTTTTGGAAACACCATATATTTT.

This chain connects TRBV4-3 to TRBJ2-1; D unclear. V lost 4 bases and J lost 0, with 4 bases in between. The CDR3 spans 13 residues. CDR1 LGHNA and CDR2 YSLEER come from the germline V gene. CDR3 sequence (DNA): TGCGCCAGCAGCCCGGGCTCCTACAATGAGCAGTTCTTC. Its protein is CASSPGSYNEQFF.

The CDR3 loop is CASIKGQDFTEAFF. The CDR3 DNA reads as TGTGCCAGCATAAAGGGACAGGACTTCACTGAAGCTTTCTTT. This sequence joins TRBV2 and TRBJ1-1, with 8 bases lining up with TRBD1. The V segment lost 7 bases and the J segment 4 bases; nucleotides outside the gene matches: 8. CDR3 size: 14 residues. Germline CDR1 SNHLY, CDR2 FYNNEI. Supplemented by reference TRBV2 and TRBJ1-1, the full variable domain reads EPEVTQTPSHQVTQMGQEVILRCVPISNHLYFYWYRQILGQKVEFLVSFYNNEISEKSEIFDDQFSVERPDGSNFTLKIRSTKLEDSAMYFCASIKGQDFTEAFFGQGTRLTVV.

This chain uses TRBV5-8 with TRBJ1-1; D is unclear. V lost 2 bases to trimming and J lost 1 base, with 12 bases between them. This CDR3 spans 15 amino acids. Germline loops: CDR1 SGHTS, CDR2 YDEGEE. The CDR3 DNA is TGTGCCAGCAGCTTTAAAGGGAGGAGGAACACTGAAGCTTTCTTT. Protein sequence: CASSFKGRRNTEAFF.

V usage is TRBV6-6 and J usage is TRBJ2-2; maybe TRBD2 (6 bases). Trimming removed 4 bases at V and 1 base at J, with 13 bases between. Germline loops: CDR1 MNHNY, CDR2 SVGAGI (reference sequence). This CDR3 is 16 amino acids long. The CDR3 nucleotides are TGTGCCAGCAGTTCCTCGGGACTCCAGAACACCGGGGAGCTGTTTTTT. Protein: CASSSSGLQNTGELFF.

The chain joins TRBV7-2 to TRBJ2-1, with TRBD1 identical over 7 bases. The CDR3 spans 14 residues. Germline V gene lookup returns CDR1 SGHTA and CDR2 FQGNSA. With 5 bases clipped from V and 3 bases from J, the junction kept 4 bases outside the gene matches. The CDR3: CASSPGQRYNEQFF. Here the CDR3 DNA reads TGTGCCAGCAGCCCGGGACAGCGCTACAATGAGCAGTTCTTC. The full variable domain, in which reference TRBV7-2 and TRBJ2-1 provide the parts outside the CDR3, is GAGVSQSPSNKVTEKGKDVELRCDPISGHTALYWYRQSLGQGLEFLIYFQGNSAPDKSGLPSDRFSAERTGGSVSTLTIQRTQQEDSAVYLCASSPGQRYNEQFFGPGTRLTVL.

The chain recombines TRBV7-9 with TRBJ2-3; 11 positions agree with TRBD1. This CDR3 comprises 15 residues. Trimming took 4 bases from V and 5 from J; bases not matched to a gene: 5. Germline values: CDR1 SEHNR, CDR2 FQNEAQ (reference sequence). This CDR3 is CASSSGQGAVDTQYF. The DNA for the CDR3 is TGTGCCAGCAGCTCCGGACAGGGGGCAGTAGATACGCAGTATTTT.

This clone was found once. This rearrangement joins TRBV7-9 to TRBJ1-1; unclear D gene. Germline V gene sequence: CDR1 SEHNR, CDR2 FQNEAQ (reference sequence). V was shortened by 6 bases and J by 8 bases, with 13 bases between the two germline ends. This CDR3 has 12 amino acids. CDR3 protein: CASSPAGVEAFF. The DNA of the CDR3 is TGTGCCAGCAGTCCAGCGGGAGTCGAAGCTTTCTTT.

This sequence joins TRBV30 and TRBJ2-5; 7 bases map to TRBD1. CDR1 is GTSNPN and CDR2 is SVGIG in the germline V gene (reference sequence). V shed 5 bases and J 4 bases; nucleotides not matched to a gene: 7. CDR3 size: 13 residues. CDR3 protein: CAWDRVRAETQYF. The CDR3 coding sequence is TGTGCCTGGGACAGGGTACGGGCAGAGACCCAGTACTTC.